This TCR beta chain was identified in a study of blood T cell repertoires in COVID-19. Across the whole study: The study drew acute and convalescent COVID-19 samples from the United States, Italy and Spain. PBMCs, B-cell-depleted T cells, or T cells were the source of the cDNA or gDNA that made up the material.

The germline gives CDR1 MGHRA, CDR2 YSYEKL. V lost 4 bases and J 2 bases, leaving 15 bases between the germline ends. The CDR3 sequence is 16 residues long. Methods used by the authors: Reference gene primer amplification in the assay estimated nucleated cell counts. Clones were sequenced by immunoSEQ multiplex PCR, and TCRdb holds only the in-frame ones, with some missing. V, J and clone size are taken as reported in that table, and D and trimming were inferred from the DNA itself. In the table there are roughly 260,000 clones, over 80% of which are singletons. This clone was detected only a few times.

V and J are TRBV4-1 and TRBJ1-3, with D hard to call. The receptor was isolated from a woman aged 40 to 50 with acute or convalescent COVID-19. The sequencing sample was made of peripheral blood. The CDR3, as DNA: TGCGCCAGCAGCCGACAACAAGGAGGGACTGGAAACACCATATATTTT. Amino acid sequence: CASSRQQGGTGNTIYF.